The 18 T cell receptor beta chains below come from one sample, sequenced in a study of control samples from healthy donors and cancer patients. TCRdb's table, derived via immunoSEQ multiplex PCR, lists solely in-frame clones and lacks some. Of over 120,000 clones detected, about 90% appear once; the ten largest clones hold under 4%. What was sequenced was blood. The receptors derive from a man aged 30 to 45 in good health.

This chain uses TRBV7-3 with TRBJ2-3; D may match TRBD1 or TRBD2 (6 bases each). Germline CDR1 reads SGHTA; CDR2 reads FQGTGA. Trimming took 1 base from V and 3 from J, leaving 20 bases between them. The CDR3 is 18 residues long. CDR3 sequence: CASSLNPPPGGRTDTQYF. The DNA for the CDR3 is TGTGCCAGCAGCTTAAATCCGCCGCCCGGGGGCCGTACAGATACGCAGTATTTT.

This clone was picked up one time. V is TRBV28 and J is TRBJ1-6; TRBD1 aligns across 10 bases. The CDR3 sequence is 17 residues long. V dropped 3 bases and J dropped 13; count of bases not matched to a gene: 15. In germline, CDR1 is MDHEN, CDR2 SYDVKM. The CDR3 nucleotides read TGTGCCAGCAGTTTGCTCCGGGACAGGGGCCCGAGATCTCCCCTCCACTTT. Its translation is CASSLLRDRGPRSPLHF.

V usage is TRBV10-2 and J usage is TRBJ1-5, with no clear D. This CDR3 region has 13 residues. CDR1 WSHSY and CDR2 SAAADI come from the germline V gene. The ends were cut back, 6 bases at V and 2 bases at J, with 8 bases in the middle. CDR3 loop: CASSYDGNQPQHF. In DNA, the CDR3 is TGCGCCAGCAGCTACGACGGCAATCAGCCCCAGCATTTT.

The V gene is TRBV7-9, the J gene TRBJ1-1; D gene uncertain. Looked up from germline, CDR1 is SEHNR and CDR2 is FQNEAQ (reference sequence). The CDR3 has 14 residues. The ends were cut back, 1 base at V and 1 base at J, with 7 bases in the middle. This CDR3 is CASSLDSWNTEAFF. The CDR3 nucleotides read TGTGCCAGCAGCTTAGATAGTTGGAACACTGAAGCTTTCTTT.

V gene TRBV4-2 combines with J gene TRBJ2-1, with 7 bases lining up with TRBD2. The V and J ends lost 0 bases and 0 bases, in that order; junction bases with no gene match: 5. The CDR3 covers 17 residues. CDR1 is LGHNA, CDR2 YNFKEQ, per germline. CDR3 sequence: CASSQDGGGGSYNEQFF. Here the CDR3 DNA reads TGTGCCAGCAGCCAAGATGGCGGCGGGGGCTCCTACAATGAGCAGTTCTTC.

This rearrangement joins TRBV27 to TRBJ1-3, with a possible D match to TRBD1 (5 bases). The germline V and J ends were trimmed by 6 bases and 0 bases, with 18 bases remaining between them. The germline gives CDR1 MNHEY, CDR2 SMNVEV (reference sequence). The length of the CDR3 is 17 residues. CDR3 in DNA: TGTGCCAGCAGGGGGGGTATGGGGAACTACTCTGGAAACACCATATATTTT. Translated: CASRGGMGNYSGNTIYF.

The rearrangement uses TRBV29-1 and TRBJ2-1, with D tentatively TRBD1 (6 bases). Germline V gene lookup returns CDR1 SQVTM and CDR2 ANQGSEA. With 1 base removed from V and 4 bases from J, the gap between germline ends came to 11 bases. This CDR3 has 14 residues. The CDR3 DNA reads TGCAGCGTTGAAGGTCACAGGGATTACAATGAGCAGTTCTTC. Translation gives CSVEGHRDYNEQFF.

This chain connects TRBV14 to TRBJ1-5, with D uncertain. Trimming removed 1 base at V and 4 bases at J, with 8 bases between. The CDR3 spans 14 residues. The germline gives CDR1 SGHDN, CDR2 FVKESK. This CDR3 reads CASSQAGMNQPQHF. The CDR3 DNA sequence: TGTGCCAGCAGCCAAGCGGGGATGAATCAGCCCCAGCATTTT. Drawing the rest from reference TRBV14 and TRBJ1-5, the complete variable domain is EAGVTQFPSHSVIEKGQTVTLRCDPISGHDNLYWYRRVMGKEIKFLLHFVKESKQDESGMPNNRFLAERTGGTYSTLKVQPAELEDSGVYFCASSQAGMNQPQHFGDGTRLSIL.

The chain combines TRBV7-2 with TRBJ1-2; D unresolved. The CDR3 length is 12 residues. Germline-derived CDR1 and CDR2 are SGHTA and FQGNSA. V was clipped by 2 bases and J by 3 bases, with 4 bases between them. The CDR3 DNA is TGTGCCAGCAGCTTAAGAGACTATGGCTACACCTTC. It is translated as CASSLRDYGYTF.

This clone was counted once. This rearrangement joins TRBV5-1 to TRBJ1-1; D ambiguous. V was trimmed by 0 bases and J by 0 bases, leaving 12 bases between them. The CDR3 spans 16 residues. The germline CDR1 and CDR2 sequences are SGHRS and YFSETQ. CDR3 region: CASSLAAGTMNTEAFF. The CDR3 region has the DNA TGCGCCAGCAGCTTGGCCGCAGGAACCATGAACACTGAAGCTTTCTTT.

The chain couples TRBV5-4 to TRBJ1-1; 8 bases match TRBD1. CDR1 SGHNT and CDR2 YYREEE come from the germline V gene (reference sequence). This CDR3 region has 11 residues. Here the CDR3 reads CAQGANTEAFF. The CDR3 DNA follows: TGTGCTCAGGGGGCGAACACTGAAGCTTTCTTT.

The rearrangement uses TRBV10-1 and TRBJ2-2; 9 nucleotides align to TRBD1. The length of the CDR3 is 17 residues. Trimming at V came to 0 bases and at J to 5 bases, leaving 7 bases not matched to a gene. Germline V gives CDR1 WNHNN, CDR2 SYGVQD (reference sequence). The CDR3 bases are TGCGCCAGCAGTGAGTCATTCGGACAGGGGAGAACCGGGGAGCTGTTTTTT. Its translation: CASSESFGQGRTGELFF.

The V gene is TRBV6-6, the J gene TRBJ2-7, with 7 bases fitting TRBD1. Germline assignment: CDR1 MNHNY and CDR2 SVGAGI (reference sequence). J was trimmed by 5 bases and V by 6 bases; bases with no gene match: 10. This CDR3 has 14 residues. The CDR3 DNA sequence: TGTGCCAGCAGATACCGACAGGGTGTGGACGAGCAGTACTTC. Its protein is CASRYRQGVDEQYF.

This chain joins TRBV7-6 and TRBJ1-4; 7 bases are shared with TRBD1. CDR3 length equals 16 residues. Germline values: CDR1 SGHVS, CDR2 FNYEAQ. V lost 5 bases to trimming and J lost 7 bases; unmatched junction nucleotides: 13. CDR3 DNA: TGTGCCAGCAGCCCCTCCGGACAGGCTCGTCGTGAAAAACTGTTTTTT. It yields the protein CASSPSGQARREKLFF. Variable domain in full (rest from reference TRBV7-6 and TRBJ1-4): GAGVSQSPRYKVTKRGQDVALRCDPISGHVSLYWYRQALGQGPEFLTYFNYEAQQDKSGLPNDRFSAERPEGSISTLTIQRTEQRDSAMYRCASSPSGQARREKLFFGSGTQLSVL.

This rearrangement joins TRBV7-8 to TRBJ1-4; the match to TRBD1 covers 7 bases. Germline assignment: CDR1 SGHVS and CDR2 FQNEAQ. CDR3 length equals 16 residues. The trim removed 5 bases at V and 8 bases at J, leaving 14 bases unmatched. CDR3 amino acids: CASSKTGTVLWEKLFF. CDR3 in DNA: TGTGCCAGCAGCAAAACCGGGACAGTCCTTTGGGAAAAACTGTTTTTT.

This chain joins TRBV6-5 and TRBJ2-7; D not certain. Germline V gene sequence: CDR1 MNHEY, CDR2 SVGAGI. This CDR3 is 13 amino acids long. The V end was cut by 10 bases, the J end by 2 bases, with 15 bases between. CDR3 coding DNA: TGTGCCACCCAGTTAGGGATTACCTACGAGCAGTACTTC. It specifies CATQLGITYEQYF.

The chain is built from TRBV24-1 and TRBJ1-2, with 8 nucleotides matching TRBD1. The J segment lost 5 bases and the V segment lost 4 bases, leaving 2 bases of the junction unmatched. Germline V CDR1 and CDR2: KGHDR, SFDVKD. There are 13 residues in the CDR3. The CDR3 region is CATSEGDRYGYTF. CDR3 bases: TGTGCCACCAGTGAGGGGGACAGGTATGGCTACACCTTC.

CDR3 sequence: CASSSLGQRNQPQHF. CDR3 sequence (DNA): TGTGCCAGCAGCTCACTCGGACAGCGAAATCAGCCCCAGCATTTT. V is TRBV7-8 and J is TRBJ1-5; perhaps TRBD1 as D (6 bases). This CDR3 has 15 residues. V was cut by 4 bases and J by 4 bases, with 14 bases left in between. Germline V gene data show CDR1 as SGHVS and CDR2 as FQNEAQ.